One and the same sample provided the 11 T cell receptor beta chains below, sequenced in a study of Ad26.COV2.S vaccination and SARS-CoV-2 variants. As to treatment: around 19 received Ad26.COV2.S at low or high dose, single or two shots; several received placebo; per-sample allocation not given. All samples were drawn on day 63, counting from the first vaccine or placebo injection. Some clones are missing from TCRdb's copy, which holds only in-frame ones; the method was immunoSEQ multiplex PCR. This repertoire shows 350,000 to 500,000 clones, less than 95% found once; its top ten account for more than 3.5%. This sample comprised peripheral blood, obtained in a trial of Ad26.COV2.S vaccine versus placebo. These receptors all come from a person aged 18 to 65 who received the Ad26.COV2.S COVID-19 vaccine or a placebo.

The chain's CDR3 is CASSPQTGQLNYEQYF. CDR3 nucleotides: TGTGCCAGCAGCCCGCAAACGGGACAGCTTAACTACGAGCAGTACTTC. V is TRBV9 and J is TRBJ2-7; 7 bases match TRBD1. CDR1 is SGDLS and CDR2 is YYNGEE in the germline V gene. The V gene end was trimmed by 4 bases and the J gene end by 3 bases; junction bases not matched to a gene: 13. This CDR3 region has 16 residues.

CDR3 coding DNA: TGTGCCAGCAAGGACAGGGGAGCGGAGACCCAGTACTTC. It specifies CASKDRGAETQYF. The chain links TRBV6-5 to TRBJ2-5; TRBD1 agrees at 9 bases. The CDR3 has 13 residues. Germline V lookup: CDR1 MNHEY, CDR2 SVGAGI. V dropped 7 bases and J dropped 5; count of bases not matched to a gene: 5.

The CDR3 region has the DNA TGTGCCAGCAGCTACACTCCCTACAATGAGCAGTTCTTC. Translated: CASSYTPYNEQFF. The chain combines TRBV7-9 with TRBJ2-1; D gene unclear. V dropped 4 bases and J dropped 2 bases, with 6 bases sitting between them. Germline assignment: CDR1 SEHNR and CDR2 FQNEAQ (reference sequence). This CDR3 has 13 residues.

V usage is TRBV7-9 and J usage is TRBJ2-3, with unresolved D. The V end was cut by 4 bases, the J end by 6 bases, with 14 bases between. The germline CDR1 and CDR2 sequences are SEHNR and FQNEAQ (reference sequence). The CDR3 runs to 14 residues. As DNA, the CDR3 is TGTGCCAGCAGCTCCGAGAAAATCCCCGATACGCAGTATTTT. Its translation is CASSSEKIPDTQYF.

The CDR3 nucleotides are TGCGCCAGCAGCCAAGATTGGGCTCTTCTTAATGAGCAGTTCTTC. This translates into CASSQDWALLNEQFF. The gene calls are TRBV4-3 and TRBJ2-1, with D unresolved. The germline CDR1 and CDR2 sequences are LGHNA and YSLEER. CDR3 size: 15 residues. The V end lost 0 bases, the J end lost 7 bases, and 13 bases lay between the germline ends.

Only one count was recorded for this clone. The chain has TRBV6-2 or TRBV6-3 and TRBJ2-3, with a weak D call TRBD2 (6 bases). Germline V CDR1 and CDR2: MNHEY, SVGEGT. The CDR3 has 15 amino acids. V shed 6 bases and J shed 4 bases, with 17 bases lying between them. The CDR3 protein is CASSDRDSPADTQYF. DNA for the CDR3: TGTGCCAGCAGCGATCGGGACTCTCCCGCAGATACGCAGTATTTT.

The rearrangement uses TRBV3-1 (or the pseudogene TRBV3-2) and TRBJ2-1; unclear D gene. This CDR3 is built from 13 residues. CDR1 LGHDT and CDR2 YNNKEL come from the germline V gene (reference sequence). The V gene lost 1 base and the J gene lost 7 bases, with 8 bases spanning the gap. CDR3 in amino acids: CASSQGPWNEQFF. In nucleotides, the CDR3 is TGTGCCAGCAGCCAAGGGCCGTGGAATGAGCAGTTCTTC.

The rearrangement uses TRBV6-6 and TRBJ2-5; a possible D gene is TRBD1 (6 bases). Germline assignment: CDR1 MNHNY and CDR2 SVGAGI (reference sequence). Between the trimmed V and J ends, which lost 3 bases and 1 base, there was a span of 9 bases. This CDR3 region has 14 residues. The CDR3 loop reads CASSYLQGQETQYF. As DNA, the CDR3 is TGTGCCAGCAGTTATCTACAGGGCCAAGAGACCCAGTACTTC.

This clone was found once. The chain employs TRBV4-3 and TRBJ2-3; no clear D gene. The CDR3 length is 14 residues. Trimming stripped 0 bases from V and 0 bases from J, with 4 bases between. The germline V gene encodes CDR1 LGHNA and CDR2 YSLEER. CDR3 sequence reads: CASSQEGSTDTQYF. In DNA form, the CDR3 reads TGCGCCAGCAGCCAAGAGGGTAGCACAGATACGCAGTATTTT.

The chain recombines TRBV11-2 with TRBJ1-6; unclear D gene. This CDR3 has 16 residues. From germline, CDR1 is SGHAT and CDR2 FQNNGV. Trimming took off 1 base at V and 6 bases at J, with 13 bases between the two ends. CDR3 loop: CASSLGSVLTNSPLHF. The DNA for the CDR3 is TGTGCCAGCAGCTTAGGCAGCGTCCTTACTAATTCACCCCTCCACTTT.

This chain uses TRBV10-3 with TRBJ1-1; D unresolved. In germline, CDR1 is ENHRY, CDR2 SYGVKD. V was shortened by 4 bases and J by 1 base, with 16 bases between the two germline ends. This CDR3 comprises 16 residues. CDR3 nucleotide sequence: TGTGCCATCAGTGTGAGTGGGGAACGGGGGAACACTGAAGCTTTCTTT. It specifies CAISVSGERGNTEAFF.